Listed here are 32 T cell receptor beta chains from one sample, sequenced in a study of breast tumors, draining lymph nodes, adjacent tissues. The lymph nodes were axillary draining lymph nodes from breast cancer patients. From the multiplex PCR reads, TCRdb called clonotypes with MiXCR, one entry per CDR3 protein. Counted here are over 70,000 distinct CDR3 sequences, roughly 30% occurring once; the ten biggest clones make up over 7.5%. Input material: axillary lymph node tissue. These receptors were collected from a female donor with breast cancer. Some clones in this sample may be carry-over from other donors' samples.

At least ten counts were recorded for this clonotype. The chain is built from TRBV11-2 and TRBJ2-3; weak D call: TRBD1 (6 bases). Trimming cost V 5 bases and J 3 bases, with 12 bases left between them. The CDR3 is 14 amino acids. The germline CDR1 and CDR2 sequences are SGHAT and FQNNGV. The CDR3 nucleotides are TGTGCCAGCAGCCGAGCAGGGGTAACAGATACGCAGTATTTT. Its translation: CASSRAGVTDTQYF.

In the case of this clonotype: No conserved phenylalanine or tryptophan is present at the end of the CDR3, so a read error is the likely explanation. The DNA is omitted, as the CDR3 cannot be located on it reliably, and the CDR3 follows TCRdb's listing. The CDR3 loop is CASSDGTSGRGYEKYL. V gene TRBV12-3 or TRBV12-4 combines with J gene TRBJ2-7; the table's D call TRBD2 went unverified against the DNA. The CDR3 is 16 amino acids in total, end residues counted.

The chain carries TRBV14 and TRBJ2-2; D is ambiguous. The CDR3 has 12 residues. The germline gives CDR1 SGHDN, CDR2 FVKESK. The CDR3 nucleotides read TGTGCTAGCTTGCCTGGATACGGGGAGCTGTTTTTT. The encoded protein is CASLPGYGELFF.

This clonotype has just a few counts. The V and J genes are TRBV12-5 and TRBJ1-1; tentatively, D is TRBD1 (5 bases). CDR3 length: 13 residues. Trimming took 0 bases from V and 10 from J, leaving 12 bases between them. The V gene's germline CDR1 is LGHNT and CDR2 FRNRAP. CDR3 DNA sequence: TGTGCTAGTGGTTTGGTGCGGGGTGGGGCAGCTTTCTTT. Protein product: CASGLVRGGAAFF.

Details on this clonotype: A much larger clone lies a single base off, so this may be a read error. This chain connects TRBV30 to TRBJ1-2; D gene ambiguous. Germline assignment: CDR1 GTSNPN and CDR2 SVGIG (reference sequence). CDR3 length equals 12 residues. DNA of the CDR3: TGTGTCTGGAGTGTACAAGGGTATGGCTACACCTTC. This codes for CVWSVQGYGYTF. The full variable domain, its missing parts supplied by reference TRBV30 and TRBJ1-2, is SQTIHQWPATLVQPVGSPLSLECTVEGTSNPNLYWYRQAAGRGLQLLFYSVGIGQISSEVPQNLSASRPQDRQFILSSKKLLLSDSGFYLCVWSVQGYGYTFGSGTRLTVV.

Only one count was recorded for this clonotype. The V and J genes are TRBV19 and TRBJ1-5, with 7 bases matching TRBD1. Trimming cost V 5 bases and J 7 bases; bases outside gene matches: 11. The CDR3 sequence is 15 residues long. The germline V gene encodes CDR1 LNHDA and CDR2 SQIVND (reference sequence). CDR3 sequence: CASSSDRRREQPQHF. The DNA for the CDR3 is TGTGCCAGTAGTTCGGACAGGCGTAGGGAGCAGCCCCAGCATTTT.

With respect to this clonotype: Likely a read error: the CDR3 ends without its conserved phenylalanine or tryptophan. The chain combines TRBV12-3 or TRBV12-4 with TRBJ1-2; possible D gene TRBD1, 5 bases. The CDR3 runs to 16 residues. V was pared by 2 bases and J by 8 bases, with 21 bases between. CDR3 DNA: TGTGCCAGCAGTTTAAGTCCGTCCGGGACCAGGACGGGCTACACCTCC. It is translated as CASSLSPSGTRTGYTS.

This clonotype has at least ten counts. The gene calls are TRBV20-1 and TRBJ2-3; possibly TRBD1 for D (6 bases). CDR3 length equals 14 residues. CDR1 and CDR2 (germline): DFQATT, SNEGSKA (reference sequence). Trimming removed 3 bases from V and 2 bases from J, with 12 bases in between. Here the CDR3 DNA reads TGCAGTGCTAGTGTCCAGGGGCTCACAGATACGCAGTATTTT. Translating it yields CSASVQGLTDTQYF.

Ten or more counts support this clonotype. The chain links TRBV4-3 to TRBJ1-6; D is undetermined. Trimming stripped 0 bases from V and 1 base from J, with 10 bases between. This CDR3 comprises 17 residues. Germline loops: CDR1 LGHNA, CDR2 YSLEER. For the CDR3, the DNA is TGCGCCAGCAGCCAAGAGAATAACTTGTCCTATAATTCACCCCTCCACTTT. It codes for CASSQENNLSYNSPLHF.

This clonotype appeared many times. V and J are TRBV7-9 and TRBJ2-5, with 10 bases identical to TRBD2. Trimming cost V 5 bases and J 2 bases; bases outside gene matches: 5. Germline V gene data show CDR1 as SEHNR and CDR2 as FQNEAQ (reference sequence). The CDR3 is made up of 15 amino acids. The DNA of the CDR3 is TGTGCCAGCAGCCAAATAGCGGGAGGACAAGAGACCCAGTACTTC. This translates into CASSQIAGGQETQYF.

The sample holds many counts of this clonotype. The chain uses TRBV30 and TRBJ1-3, with D unresolved. V was shortened by 3 bases and J by 0 bases, with 15 bases between the two germline ends. The CDR3 sequence is 16 residues long. Germline loops: CDR1 GTSNPN, CDR2 SVGIG (reference sequence). This CDR3 reads CAWSQGSPSSGNTIYF. CDR3 bases: TGTGCCTGGAGCCAAGGGTCTCCAAGCTCTGGAAACACCATATATTTT.

This rearrangement joins TRBV11-2 to TRBJ1-1; D gene ambiguous. Between the trimmed V and J ends, which lost 1 base and 4 bases, there was a span of 13 bases. Germline lookup yields CDR1 SGHAT and CDR2 FQNNGV. The CDR3 is 15 amino acids. DNA for the CDR3: TGTGCCAGCAGCTTAGTCGGTGGCTCTCTCACTGAAGCTTTCTTT. Translation gives CASSLVGGSLTEAFF.

In its sample, this clonotype was seen many times. This chain connects TRBV20-1 to TRBJ1-4; D remains unclear. Trimming cost V 0 bases and J 0 bases, with 11 bases left between them. The germline V gene encodes CDR1 DFQATT and CDR2 SNEGSKA (reference sequence). The CDR3 is made up of 16 amino acids. The CDR3 is CSARDARRPTNEKLFF. CDR3 sequence (DNA): TGCAGTGCTAGAGATGCGCGGAGACCAACTAATGAAAAACTGTTTTTT.

This clonotype occurred many times. V usage is TRBV10-2 and J usage is TRBJ1-2, with unresolved D. The CDR3 sequence is 16 residues long. Trimming took 4 bases from V and 0 from J, leaving 15 bases between them. Germline CDR1 and CDR2: WSHSY and SAAADI. The CDR3 DNA reads as TGCGCCAGCAGTGTCAACCAGCAGGTGACTAACTATGGCTACACCTTC. Translation gives CASSVNQQVTNYGYTF.

The table lists this clonotype with many counts. The chain employs TRBV20-1 and TRBJ2-7; TRBD2 matches 8 bases. This CDR3 is built from 15 residues. Germline V gives CDR1 DFQATT, CDR2 SNEGSKA (reference sequence). Trimming took 5 bases from V and 0 from J; bases not matched to a gene: 9. CDR3 nucleotides: TGCAGTGCTCACAAAACTAGCGGCCTCTCCTACGAGCAGTACTTC. Translating it yields CSAHKTSGLSYEQYF.

Many counts were recorded for this clonotype. The rearrangement uses TRBV29-1 and TRBJ2-1, with D unclear. CDR1 and CDR2 from the germline V gene are SQVTM and ANQGSEA. With 3 bases removed from V and 2 bases from J, the gap between germline ends came to 11 bases. CDR3 length equals 14 residues. As DNA, the CDR3 is TGCAGCGTTGACGAGACTTCGGCCTACAATGAGCAGTTCTTC. Translating gives CSVDETSAYNEQFF.

This clonotype was counted ten times or more. J is TRBJ2-5 and V is TRBV4-2; TRBD2 aligns across 7 bases. The CDR3 sequence is 14 residues long. Germline V gives CDR1 LGHNA, CDR2 YNFKEQ. The V gene end was trimmed by 1 base and the J gene end by 5 bases; junction bases not matched to a gene: 4. In nucleotides, the CDR3 is TGTGCCAGCAGCCAAGCTCGGGGGGAGGAGACCCAGTACTTC. Its translation: CASSQARGEETQYF.

This clonotype was counted at least ten times. V usage is TRBV5-8 and J usage is TRBJ2-1; 8 positions match TRBD2. Germline trimming cut 7 bases from V and 5 bases from J; bases unmatched to any gene: 11. The CDR3 consists of 15 residues. Looked up from germline, CDR1 is SGHTS and CDR2 is YDEGEE. CDR3 DNA: TGTGCCAGCGCCCTTCCGGGAGGGTCCCACAATGAGCAGTTCTTC. Encoded protein: CASALPGGSHNEQFF.

About this clonotype: It is likely a read error, because the conserved phenylalanine at the end of the CDR3 is missing. The limits of the CDR3 on the DNA are not certain, so only TCRdb's listed CDR3 is given. The CDR3 is CASSFGQGISYGYTFGS. The chain links TRBV5-6 to TRBJ2-5; the table gives TRBD1 as D, unverified against the DNA. Germline assignment: CDR1 SGHDT and CDR2 YYEEEE. The length of the CDR3 is 17 amino acids, counting both ends.

A note on this clonotype: The junction differs from germline at one of its ends, possibly a read error. The rearrangement uses TRBV29-1 and TRBJ2-7; D unresolved. From germline, CDR1 is SQVTM and CDR2 ANQGSEA. CDR3 size: 15 residues. CDR3 protein: CSVAAGLTFSYEQHF. DNA of the CDR3: TGCAGCGTTGCAGCAGGTCTGACTTTCTCCTACGAGCAGCACTTC.

Concerning this clonotype itself: A much more abundant neighbour one base away suggests this may be a read error. Since the CDR3 does not end with the conserved phenylalanine or tryptophan, this likely comes from a read error. The chain links TRBV7-2 to TRBJ1-1; TRBD1 aligns across 8 bases. The CDR3 extends over 14 amino acids. CDR1 and CDR2 from the germline V gene are SGHTA and FQGNSA. Losses at the gene ends were 7 bases for V and 8 bases for J; bases not matched to a gene: 12. CDR3 loop: CASIKYRGTGEAFL. The DNA for the CDR3 is TGTGCCAGCATCAAATACAGGGGGACAGGCGAAGCTTTCTTG.

This clonotype was found many times. The chain combines TRBV30 with TRBJ2-7; D not resolved. V was clipped by 4 bases and J by 3 bases, with 13 bases between them. The CDR3 is 13 residues long. Germline CDR1 and CDR2: GTSNPN and SVGIG (reference sequence). As DNA, the CDR3 is TGTGCCTGGACTGACCGGTTGCACTACGAGCAGTACTTC. Translation gives CAWTDRLHYEQYF.

In its sample, this clonotype was seen many times. This chain joins TRBV19 and TRBJ2-7; tentatively, D is TRBD2 (6 bases). This CDR3 is built from 13 residues. The V end was cut by 5 bases, the J end by 5 bases, with 13 bases between. The germline V gene encodes CDR1 LNHDA and CDR2 SQIVND (reference sequence). CDR3 protein: CASSPFGGNEQYF. The CDR3 DNA sequence: TGTGCCAGTAGTCCCTTCGGGGGAAACGAGCAGTACTTC.

This clonotype was counted between two and nine times. This sequence joins TRBV28 and TRBJ2-2; D perhaps matches TRBD2 (5 bases). V was trimmed by 4 bases and J by 1 base, leaving 13 bases between them. This CDR3 comprises 16 residues. Germline loops: CDR1 MDHEN, CDR2 SYDVKM. As DNA, the CDR3 is TGTGCCAGCAGTTCCCCAGCCAGCGGGAACACCGGGGAGCTGTTTTTT. Protein sequence: CASSSPASGNTGELFF.

Remarks on this clonotype: This may come from a read error, since a much larger clone is one base off. The V and J genes are TRBV4-3 and TRBJ2-5; D possibly corresponds to TRBD1 (6 bases). The CDR3 spans 16 residues. The germline gives CDR1 LGHNA, CDR2 YSLEER. CDR3 sequence reads: CASSQDWYSPGETRYF. The DNA for the CDR3 is TGCGCCAGCAGCCAAGATTGGTATAGCCCAGGGGAGACCCGGTACTTC.

This clonotype was seen repeatedly, ten times or more. V gene TRBV6-5 combines with J gene TRBJ2-7, with TRBD2 as a possible D gene (5 bases). The CDR3 loop spans 18 amino acids. V lost 0 bases and J 4 bases, leaving 22 bases between the germline ends. CDR1 and CDR2 (germline): MNHEY, SVGAGI. CDR3 DNA: TGTGCCAGCAGTTACTCGATCGGCCCGCGGGTCGGGGTATACGAGCAGTACTTC. Its translation is CASSYSIGPRVGVYEQYF.

This clonotype was recorded many times. The chain combines TRBV7-9 with TRBJ2-2; TRBD1 matches 7 bases. The CDR3 is 16 residues long. CDR1 SEHNR and CDR2 FQNEAQ come from the germline V gene (reference sequence). Trimming at V came to 0 bases and at J to 5 bases, leaving 6 bases not matched to a gene. DNA of the CDR3: TGTGCCAGCAGCTTAGCAACAGGGGTGCGGACCGGGGAGCTGTTTTTT. Protein: CASSLATGVRTGELFF.

Ten or more counts support this clonotype. The chain recombines TRBV20-1 with TRBJ2-3; unclear D gene. CDR1 DFQATT and CDR2 SNEGSKA come from the germline V gene (reference sequence). This CDR3 spans 15 amino acids. V lost 3 bases and J 4 bases, leaving 17 bases between the germline ends. The CDR3: CSASLSSPHSDTQYF. CDR3 bases: TGCAGTGCTAGTCTATCCAGTCCTCATTCAGATACGCAGTATTTT.

This clonotype was seen ten or more times. This chain joins TRBV12-3 or TRBV12-4 and TRBJ2-2; maybe TRBD1 (6 bases). The CDR3 contains 17 residues. Trimming removed 6 bases at V and 4 bases at J, with 21 bases between. CDR3 residues: CASSHTLQGWATGELFF. The CDR3 DNA is TGTGCCAGCAGCCACACCCTACAGGGATGGGCCACCGGGGAGCTGTTTTTT.

This clonotype was seen many times. This chain joins TRBV19 and TRBJ1-6; unclear D gene. V gave up 6 bases and J gave up 0 bases, with 6 bases separating them. The length of the CDR3 is 14 residues. The germline gives CDR1 LNHDA, CDR2 SQIVND (reference sequence). The CDR3, as DNA: TGTGCCAGTAGCAAGAGCTCCTATAATTCACCCCTCCACTTT. It yields the protein CASSKSSYNSPLHF. The whole variable domain, filled in from reference TRBV19 and TRBJ1-6, reads DGGITQSPKYLFRKEGQNVTLSCEQNLNHDAMYWYRQDPGQGLRLIYYSQIVNDFQKGDIAEGYSVSREKKESFPLTVTSAQKNPTAFYLCASSKSSYNSPLHFGNGTRLTVT.

A note on this clonotype: Relative to the germline gene, one junction end is altered; a read error may explain this. The chain combines TRBV28 with TRBJ1-1; D might be TRBD1 (5 bases). Germline CDR1 and CDR2: MDHEN and SYDVKM. This CDR3 region has 12 residues. This chain's CDR3 is CASSLVPGEAFF. The CDR3 DNA reads TGTGCCAGCAGTTTAGTCCCGGGGGAAGCCTTCTTT.

The rearrangement joins TRBV10-3 to TRBJ2-2, with TRBD2 matching over 14 bases. Germline CDR1 is ENHRY and CDR2 is SYGVKD. V lost 6 bases, J lost 7 bases, and 7 bases stayed unmatched. The CDR3 length is 16 residues. The CDR3 reads CAIRRLAGGPSGELFF. CDR3 DNA: TGTGCCATCAGGAGACTAGCGGGAGGGCCCAGCGGGGAGCTGTTTTTT.